Here is one T cell receptor beta chain with its context. Its antigen is unidentified. These data are taken from a study of T cell responses to AZD1222 COVID-19 vaccine. Study-level points and caveats: Variant regions that are unmutated are reportedly the target of nearly half of spike-specific TCRs. The donor cohort was predominantly white British with a female majority, and clonal diversity may have been underestimated. Spike-specific TCR repertoires showed rising breadth and depth after two AZD1222 doses.

TCRdb's copy holds only in-frame clones and misses some; the assay was immunoSEQ multiplex PCR. Seen here are about 150,000 clones, approximately 90% observed once, and the top ten hold approximately 1.3%. CDR1 is WSHSY, CDR2 SAAADI, per germline. The CDR3 spans 16 residues. Germline trimming cut 3 bases from V and 5 bases from J; bases unmatched to any gene: 4. The sample was peripheral blood, taken 28 days after the second AZD1222 dose. This sequence joins TRBV10-2 and TRBJ2-3; 14 nucleotides agree with TRBD2. The sequence was obtained from an adult who received the AZD1222 COVID-19 vaccine. The CDR3 sequence: CASSDDGLAGGDTQYF. In nucleotides, the CDR3 is TGCGCCAGCAGTGATGATGGACTAGCGGGGGGAGATACGCAGTATTTT.